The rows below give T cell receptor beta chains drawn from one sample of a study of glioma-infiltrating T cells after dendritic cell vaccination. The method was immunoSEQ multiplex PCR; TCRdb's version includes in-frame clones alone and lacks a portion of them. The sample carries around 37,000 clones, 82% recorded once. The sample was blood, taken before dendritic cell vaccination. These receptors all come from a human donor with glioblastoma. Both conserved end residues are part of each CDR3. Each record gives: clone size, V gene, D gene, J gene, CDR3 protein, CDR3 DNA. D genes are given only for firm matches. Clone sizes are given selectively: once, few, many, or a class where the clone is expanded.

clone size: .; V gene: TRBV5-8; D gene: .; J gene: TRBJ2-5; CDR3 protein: CASSLVRETQYF; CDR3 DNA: TGTGCCAGCAGCTTGGTTCGGGAGACCCAGTACTTC
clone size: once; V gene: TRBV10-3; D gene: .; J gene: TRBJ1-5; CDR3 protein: CGRSNQPQHF; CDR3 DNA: TGTGGGCGGAGCAATCAGCCCCAGCATTTT
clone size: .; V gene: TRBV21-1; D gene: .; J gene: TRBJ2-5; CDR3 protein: CASSLIQGSQETQYF; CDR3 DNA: TGTGCCAGCAGCCTGATACAGGGGAGTCAAGAGACCCAGTACTTC
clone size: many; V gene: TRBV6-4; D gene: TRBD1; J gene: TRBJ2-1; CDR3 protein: CASSVQGESDEQFF; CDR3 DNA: TGTGCCAGCAGTGTTCAGGGGGAAAGCGATGAGCAGTTCTTC
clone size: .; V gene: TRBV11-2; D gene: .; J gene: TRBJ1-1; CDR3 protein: CASSSLSGTEAFF; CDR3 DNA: TGTGCCAGCAGCTCATTAAGCGGTACTGAAGCTTTCTTT
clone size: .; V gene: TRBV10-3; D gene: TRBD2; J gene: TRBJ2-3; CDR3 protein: CAIRGTSGGSTDTQYF; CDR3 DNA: TGTGCCATCAGGGGGACTAGCGGGGGATCCACAGATACGCAGTATTTT
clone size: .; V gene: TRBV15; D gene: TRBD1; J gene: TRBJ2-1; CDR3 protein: CATSRDRGQGGNEQFF; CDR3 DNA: TGTGCCACCAGCAGAGATCGGGGACAGGGAGGCAATGAGCAGTTCTTC
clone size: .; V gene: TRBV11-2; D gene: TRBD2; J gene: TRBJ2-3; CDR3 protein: CASGTGTSELTDTQYF; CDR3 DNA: TGTGCCAGCGGAACCGGGACTAGCGAATTAACAGATACGCAGTATTTT
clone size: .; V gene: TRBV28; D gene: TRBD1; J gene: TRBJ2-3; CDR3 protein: CASSEGTGSDTDTQYF; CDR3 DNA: TGTGCCAGCAGTGAGGGGACAGGGTCTGACACAGATACGCAGTATTTT
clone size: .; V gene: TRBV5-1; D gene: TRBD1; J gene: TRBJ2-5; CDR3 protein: CASSLAPGQQETQYF; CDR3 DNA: TGCGCCAGCAGCTTGGCCCCGGGACAGCAAGAGACCCAGTACTTC
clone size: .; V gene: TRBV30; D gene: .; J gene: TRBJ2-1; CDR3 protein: CAWSSSGYEQFF; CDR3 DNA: TGTGCCTGGAGTTCAAGCGGGTATGAGCAGTTCTTC
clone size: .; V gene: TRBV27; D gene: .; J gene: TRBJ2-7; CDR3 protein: CATGEYSYEQYF; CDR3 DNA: TGTGCCACAGGGGAATACTCCTACGAGCAGTACTTC
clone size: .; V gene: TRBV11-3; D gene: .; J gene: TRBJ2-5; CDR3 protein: CASASGYLQETQYF; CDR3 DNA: TGTGCCAGCGCCTCGGGGTATCTACAAGAGACCCAGTACTTC
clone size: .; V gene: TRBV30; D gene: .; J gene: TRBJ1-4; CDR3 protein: CAWSWRDNEKLFF; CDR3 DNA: TGTGCCTGGAGTTGGAGGGATAATGAAAAACTGTTTTTT
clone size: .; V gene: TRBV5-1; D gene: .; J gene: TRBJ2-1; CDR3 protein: CASSLETDVYNEQFF; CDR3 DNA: TGCGCCAGCAGCTTGGAGACAGACGTCTACAATGAGCAGTTCTTC
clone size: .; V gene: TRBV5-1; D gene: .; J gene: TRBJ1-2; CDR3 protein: CASRGGSEGYTF; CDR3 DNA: TGCGCCAGCAGAGGCGGGTCCGAAGGCTACACCTTC
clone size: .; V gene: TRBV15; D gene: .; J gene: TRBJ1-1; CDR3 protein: CATSRGGSLNTEAFF; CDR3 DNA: TGTGCCACCAGCAGAGGGGGCAGCTTGAACACTGAAGCTTTCTTT
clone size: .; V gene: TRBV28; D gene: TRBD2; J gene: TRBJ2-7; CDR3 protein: CASTQTGTSIYEQYF; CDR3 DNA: TGTGCCAGCACCCAAACCGGGACTAGCATCTACGAGCAGTACTTC
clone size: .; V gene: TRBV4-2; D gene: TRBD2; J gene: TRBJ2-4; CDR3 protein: CASHPGGGLAKNIQYF; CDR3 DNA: TGTGCCAGCCACCCTGGGGGGGGGTTAGCCAAAAACATTCAGTACTTC
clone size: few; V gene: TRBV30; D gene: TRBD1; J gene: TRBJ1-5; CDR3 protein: CAWKGARNQPQHF; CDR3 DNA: TGTGCCTGGAAGGGGGCCCGAAATCAGCCCCAGCATTTT
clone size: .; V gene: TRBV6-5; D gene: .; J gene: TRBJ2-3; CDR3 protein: CASSRPGGTDTQYF; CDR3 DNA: TGTGCCAGCAGTCGCCCGGGGGGCACAGATACGCAGTATTTT
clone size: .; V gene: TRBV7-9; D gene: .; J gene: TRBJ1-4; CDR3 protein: CASRQDREKLFF; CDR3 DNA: TGTGCCAGCAGGCAGGATAGGGAAAAACTGTTTTTT
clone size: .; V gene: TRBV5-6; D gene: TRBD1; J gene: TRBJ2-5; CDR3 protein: CASSGDRGAETQYF; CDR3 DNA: TGTGCCAGCAGCGGGGACAGGGGGGCAGAGACCCAGTACTTC
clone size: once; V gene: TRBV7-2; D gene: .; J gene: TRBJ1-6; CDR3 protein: CASSLVPQGSSNSPLHF; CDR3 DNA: TGTGCCAGCAGCTTAGTCCCCCAGGGGAGCTCGAATTCACCCCTCCACTTT
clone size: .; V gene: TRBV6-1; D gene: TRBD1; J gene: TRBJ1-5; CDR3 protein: CASSEPGQGNNQPQHF; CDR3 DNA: TGTGCCAGCAGTGAACCGGGACAGGGAAACAATCAGCCCCAGCATTTT
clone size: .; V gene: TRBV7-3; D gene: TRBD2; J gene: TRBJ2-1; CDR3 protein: CASSLGLAVNEQFF; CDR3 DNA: TGTGCCAGCAGCTTAGGGCTAGCGGTCAATGAGCAGTTCTTC
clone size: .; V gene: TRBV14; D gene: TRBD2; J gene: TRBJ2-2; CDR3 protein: CASSQVRGGWNTGELFF; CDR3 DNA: TGTGCCAGCAGCCAAGTTCGGGGGGGATGGAACACCGGGGAGCTGTTTTTT
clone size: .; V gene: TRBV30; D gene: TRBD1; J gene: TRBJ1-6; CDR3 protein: CAWSGGQGRSPLHF; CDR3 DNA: TGTGCCTGGAGTGGGGGACAGGGCCGATCACCCCTCCACTTT
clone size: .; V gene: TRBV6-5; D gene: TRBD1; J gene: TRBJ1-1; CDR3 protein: CASSPTGVEAFF; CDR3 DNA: TGTGCCAGCAGCCCGACAGGGGTTGAAGCTTTCTTT
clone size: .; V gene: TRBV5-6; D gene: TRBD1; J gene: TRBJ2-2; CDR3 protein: CASSPDRLDTGELFF; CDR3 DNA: TGTGCCAGCAGCCCGGACAGGTTGGACACCGGGGAGCTGTTTTTT
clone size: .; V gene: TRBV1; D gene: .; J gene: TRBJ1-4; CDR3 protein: CTSSQESLGTFGEKLFF; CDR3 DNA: TGCACCAGCAGCCAAGAGTCGCTCGGGACATTCGGTGAAAAACTGTTTTTT
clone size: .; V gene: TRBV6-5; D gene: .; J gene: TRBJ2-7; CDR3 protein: CASGTLNEQYF; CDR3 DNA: TGTGCCAGCGGGACATTAAACGAGCAGTACTTC
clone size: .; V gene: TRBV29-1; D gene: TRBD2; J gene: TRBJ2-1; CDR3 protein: CSVVGLTSGGLSSYNEQFF; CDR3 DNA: TGCAGCGTTGTAGGGCTTACTAGCGGGGGGTTAAGCTCCTACAATGAGCAGTTCTTC
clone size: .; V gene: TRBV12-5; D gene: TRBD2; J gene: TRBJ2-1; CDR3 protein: CASGLMPLAGGNEQFF; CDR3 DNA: TGTGCTAGTGGTTTGATGCCCCTAGCGGGGGGGAATGAGCAGTTCTTC
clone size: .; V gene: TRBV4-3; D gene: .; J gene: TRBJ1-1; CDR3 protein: CASSQDLGDTEAFF; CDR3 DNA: TGCGCCAGCAGCCAAGATTTAGGGGACACTGAAGCTTTCTTT
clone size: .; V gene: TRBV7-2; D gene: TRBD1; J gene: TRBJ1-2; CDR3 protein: CASSLGVGQAIINYGYTF; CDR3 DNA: TGTGCCAGCAGCTTAGGTGTGGGACAGGCGATCATTAACTATGGCTACACCTTC
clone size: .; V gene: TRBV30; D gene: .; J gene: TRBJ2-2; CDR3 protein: CAWSVEVNTGELFF; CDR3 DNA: TGTGCCTGGAGTGTAGAGGTGAACACCGGGGAGCTGTTTTTT
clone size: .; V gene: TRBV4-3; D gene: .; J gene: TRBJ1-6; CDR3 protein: CASSQDLRGGNSPLHF; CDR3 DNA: TGCGCCAGCAGCCAAGATCTTAGGGGAGGGAATTCACCCCTCCACTTT
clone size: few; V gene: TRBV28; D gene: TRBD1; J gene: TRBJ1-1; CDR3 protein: CASSWTGRNTEAFF; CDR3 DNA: TGTGCCAGCAGTTGGACAGGGAGGAACACTGAAGCTTTCTTT
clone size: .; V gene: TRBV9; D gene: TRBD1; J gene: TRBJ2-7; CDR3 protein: CASSVSGGQGSEQYF; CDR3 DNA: TGTGCCAGCAGCGTATCTGGGGGACAGGGGTCCGAGCAGTACTTC